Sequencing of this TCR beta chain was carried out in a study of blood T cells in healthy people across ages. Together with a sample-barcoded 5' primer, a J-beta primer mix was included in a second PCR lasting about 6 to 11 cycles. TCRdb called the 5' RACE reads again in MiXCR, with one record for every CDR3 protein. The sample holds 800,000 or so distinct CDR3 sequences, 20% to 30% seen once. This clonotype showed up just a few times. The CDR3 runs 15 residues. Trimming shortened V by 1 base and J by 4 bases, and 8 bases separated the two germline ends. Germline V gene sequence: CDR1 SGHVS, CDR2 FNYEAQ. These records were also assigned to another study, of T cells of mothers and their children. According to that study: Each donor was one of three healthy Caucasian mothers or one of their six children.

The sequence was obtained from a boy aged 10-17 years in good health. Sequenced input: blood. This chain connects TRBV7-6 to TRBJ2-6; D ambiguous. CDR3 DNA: TGTGCCAGCAGCTTAGTTCCCGTCGGGGCCAACGTCCTGACTTTC. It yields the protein CASSLVPVGANVLTF.